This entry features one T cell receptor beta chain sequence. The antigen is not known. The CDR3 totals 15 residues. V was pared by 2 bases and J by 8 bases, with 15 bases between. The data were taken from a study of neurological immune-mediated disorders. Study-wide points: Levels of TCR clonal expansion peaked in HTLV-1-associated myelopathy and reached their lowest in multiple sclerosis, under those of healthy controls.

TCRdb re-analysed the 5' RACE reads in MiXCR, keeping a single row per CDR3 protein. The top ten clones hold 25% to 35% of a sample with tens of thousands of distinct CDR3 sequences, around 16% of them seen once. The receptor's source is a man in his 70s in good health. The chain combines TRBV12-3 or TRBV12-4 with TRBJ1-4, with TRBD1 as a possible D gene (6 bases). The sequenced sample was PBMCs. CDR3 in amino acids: CASSLHGRGWEKLFF. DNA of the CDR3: TGTGCCAGCAGTTTACACGGAAGGGGGTGGGAAAAACTGTTTTTT.